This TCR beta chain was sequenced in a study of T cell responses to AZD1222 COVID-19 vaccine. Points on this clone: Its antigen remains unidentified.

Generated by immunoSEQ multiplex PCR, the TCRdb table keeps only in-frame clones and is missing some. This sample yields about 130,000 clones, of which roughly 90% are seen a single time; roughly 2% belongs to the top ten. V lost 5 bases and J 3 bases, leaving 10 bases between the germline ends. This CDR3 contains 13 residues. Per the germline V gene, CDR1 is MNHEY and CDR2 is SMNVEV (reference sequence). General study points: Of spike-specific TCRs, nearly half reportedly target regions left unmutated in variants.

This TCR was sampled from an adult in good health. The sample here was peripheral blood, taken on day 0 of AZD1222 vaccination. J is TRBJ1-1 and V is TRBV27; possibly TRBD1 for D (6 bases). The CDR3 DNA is TGTGCCAGCAGTCCGGGGACATACACTGAAGCTTTCTTT. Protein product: CASSPGTYTEAFF.